This paragraph covers one T cell receptor beta chain sequence. Other DNA sequences in this specimen translate into the identical CDR3. The protocol was immunoSEQ multiplex PCR, while the TCRdb copy is restricted to in-frame clones and leaves out a portion. The profile shows 90,000 to 120,000 clones, around 80% of them singletons. This CDR3 contains 13 residues. V shed 0 bases and J shed 4 bases, with 7 bases lying between them. The V gene's germline CDR1 is LGHNA and CDR2 YSLEER. The sample belongs to a study of control samples from healthy donors and cancer patients. The sample taken for sequencing was blood. This clonotype originated in a man younger than 35 in good health. The chain carries TRBV4-3 and TRBJ2-7; D perhaps matches TRBD2 (6 bases). The chain's CDR3 is CASSQDRGYEQYF. The CDR3 bases are TGCGCCAGCAGCCAAGATCGGGGGTACGAGCAGTACTTC.